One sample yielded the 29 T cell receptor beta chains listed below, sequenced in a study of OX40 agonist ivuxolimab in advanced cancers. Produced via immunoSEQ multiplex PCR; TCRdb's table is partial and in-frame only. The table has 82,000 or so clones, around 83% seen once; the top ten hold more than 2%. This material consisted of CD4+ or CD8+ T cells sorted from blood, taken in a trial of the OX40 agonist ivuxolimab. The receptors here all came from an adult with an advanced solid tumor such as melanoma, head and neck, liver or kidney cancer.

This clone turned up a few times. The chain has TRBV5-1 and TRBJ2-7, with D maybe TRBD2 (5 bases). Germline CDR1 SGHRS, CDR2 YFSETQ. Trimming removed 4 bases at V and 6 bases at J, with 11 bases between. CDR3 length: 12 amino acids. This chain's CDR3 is CASSADLREQYF. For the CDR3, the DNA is TGCGCCAGCAGCGCGGACTTGCGCGAGCAGTACTTC.

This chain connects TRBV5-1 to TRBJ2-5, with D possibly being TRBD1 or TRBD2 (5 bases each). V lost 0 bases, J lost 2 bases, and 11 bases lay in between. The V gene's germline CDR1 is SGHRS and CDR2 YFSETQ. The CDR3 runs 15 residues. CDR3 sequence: CASSLAGQGQETQYF. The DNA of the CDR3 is TGCGCCAGCAGCTTGGCGGGGCAGGGTCAAGAGACCCAGTACTTC.

For the CDR3, the DNA is TGCGCCAGCAGCTTGGGTCCGTCCGACTCTGGAAACACCATATATTTT. Translation gives CASSLGPSDSGNTIYF. This chain links TRBV5-1 with TRBJ1-3; no clear D gene. V was clipped by 0 bases and J by 0 bases, with 10 bases between them. This CDR3 has 16 residues. Germline V CDR1 and CDR2: SGHRS, YFSETQ.

CDR3 amino acids: CASSPHDRSEGPQHF. CDR3 nucleotide sequence: TGTGCCAGCAGTCCACATGACAGGTCCGAGGGGCCCCAGCATTTT. V and J are TRBV28 and TRBJ1-5; D is perhaps TRBD1 (6 bases). V lost 5 bases, J lost 9 bases, and 20 bases lay in between. The CDR3 length is 15 residues. Germline-derived CDR1 and CDR2 are MDHEN and SYDVKM.

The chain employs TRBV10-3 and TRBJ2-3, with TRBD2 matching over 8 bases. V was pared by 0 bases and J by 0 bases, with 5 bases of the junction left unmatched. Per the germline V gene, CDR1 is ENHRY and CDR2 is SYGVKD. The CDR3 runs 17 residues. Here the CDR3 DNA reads TGTGCCATCAGTGAGTCGAGTAGCGGGACTAGCACAGATACGCAGTATTTT. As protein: CAISESSSGTSTDTQYF.

DNA for the CDR3: TGTGCCAGCGCCGGGGTGAGCAATCAGCCCCAGCATTTT. Encoded protein: CASAGVSNQPQHF. The J gene is TRBJ1-5, the V gene TRBV19; D call uncertain. V lost 9 bases and J 1 base, leaving 10 bases between the germline ends. Germline-derived CDR1 and CDR2 are LNHDA and SQIVND (reference sequence). This CDR3 has 13 residues.

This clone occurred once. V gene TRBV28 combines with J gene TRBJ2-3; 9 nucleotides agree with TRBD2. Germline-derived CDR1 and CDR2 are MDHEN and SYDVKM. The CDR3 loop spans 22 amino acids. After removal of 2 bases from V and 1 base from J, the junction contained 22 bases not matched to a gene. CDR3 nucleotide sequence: TGTGCCAGCAGTTTAGGCCCCTTGGGCGCGGGGGGGCCAGAGGTGGGCACAGATACGCAGTATTTT. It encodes CASSLGPLGAGGPEVGTDTQYF.

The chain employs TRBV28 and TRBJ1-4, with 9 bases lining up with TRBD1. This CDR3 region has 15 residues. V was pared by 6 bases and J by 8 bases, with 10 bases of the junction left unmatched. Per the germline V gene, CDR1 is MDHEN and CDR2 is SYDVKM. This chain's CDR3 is CASSLRGQGNEKLFF. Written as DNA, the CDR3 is TGTGCCAGCAGCCTTAGGGGACAGGGTAACGAAAAACTGTTTTTT.

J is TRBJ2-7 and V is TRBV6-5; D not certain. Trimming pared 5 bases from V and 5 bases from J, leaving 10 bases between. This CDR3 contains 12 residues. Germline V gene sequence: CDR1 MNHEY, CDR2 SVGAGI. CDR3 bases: TGTGCCAGCAGTCCCCGACATAACGAGCAGTACTTC. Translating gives CASSPRHNEQYF.

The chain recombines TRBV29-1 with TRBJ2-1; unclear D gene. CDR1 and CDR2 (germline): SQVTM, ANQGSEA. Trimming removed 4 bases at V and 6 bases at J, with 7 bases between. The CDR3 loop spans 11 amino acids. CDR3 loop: CSVAISNEQFF. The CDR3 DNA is TGCAGCGTTGCTATCAGCAATGAGCAGTTCTTC.

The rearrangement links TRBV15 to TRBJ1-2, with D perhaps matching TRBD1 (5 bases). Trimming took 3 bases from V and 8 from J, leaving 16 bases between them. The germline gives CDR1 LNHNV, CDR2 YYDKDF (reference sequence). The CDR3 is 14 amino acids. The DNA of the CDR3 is TGTGCCACCAGCAGCCGACAGACAAATCGAGGCTACACCTTC. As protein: CATSSRQTNRGYTF.

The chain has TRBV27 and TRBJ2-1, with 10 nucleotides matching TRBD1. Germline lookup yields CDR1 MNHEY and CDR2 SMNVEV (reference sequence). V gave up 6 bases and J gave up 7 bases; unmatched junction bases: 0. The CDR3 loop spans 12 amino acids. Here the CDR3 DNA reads TGTGCCAGCAGGGACAGGGGGAATGAGCAGTTCTTC. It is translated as CASRDRGNEQFF.

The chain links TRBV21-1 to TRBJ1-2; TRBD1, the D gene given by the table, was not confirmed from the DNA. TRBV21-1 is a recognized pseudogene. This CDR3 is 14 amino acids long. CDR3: CASSGYRGFYGYTF. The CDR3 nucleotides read TGTGCCAGCAGCGGTTACAGGGGATTCTATGGCTACACCTTC.

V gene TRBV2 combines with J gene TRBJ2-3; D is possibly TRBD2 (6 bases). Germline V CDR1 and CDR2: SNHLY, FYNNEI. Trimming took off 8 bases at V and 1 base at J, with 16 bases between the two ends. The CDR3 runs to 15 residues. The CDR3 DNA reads TGTGCCAGCCGAGGAGGGTTGACTGGCACAGATACGCAGTATTTT. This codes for CASRGGLTGTDTQYF.

The DNA for the CDR3 is TGTGCCAGCAGCTTGGAAGCGAGGGAGCGGTCACCCCTCCACTTT. It yields the protein CASSLEARERSPLHF. V usage is TRBV5-4 and J usage is TRBJ1-6; D is uncertain. This CDR3 region has 15 residues. Trimming shortened V by 0 bases and J by 10 bases, and 14 bases separated the two germline ends. Germline-derived CDR1 and CDR2 are SGHNT and YYREEE (reference sequence). The full variable domain, completed using reference TRBV5-4 and TRBJ1-6, is ETGVTQSPTHLIKTRGQQVTLRCSSQSGHNTVSWYQQALGQGPQFIFQYYREEENGRGNFPPRFSGLQFPNYSSELNVNALELDDSALYLCASSLEARERSPLHFGNGTRLTVT.

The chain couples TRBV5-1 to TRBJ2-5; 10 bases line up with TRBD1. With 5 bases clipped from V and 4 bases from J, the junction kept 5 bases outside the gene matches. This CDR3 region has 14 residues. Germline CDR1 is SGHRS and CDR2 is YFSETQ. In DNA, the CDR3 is TGCGCCAGCAGTCCGGGACAGGGGCCAGAGACCCAGTACTTC. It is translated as CASSPGQGPETQYF.

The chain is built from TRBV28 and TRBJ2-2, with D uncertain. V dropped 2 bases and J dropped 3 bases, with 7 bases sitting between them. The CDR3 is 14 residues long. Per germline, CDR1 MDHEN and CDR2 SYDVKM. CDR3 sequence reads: CASSLQPDTGELFF. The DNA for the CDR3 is TGTGCCAGCAGTTTACAGCCGGACACCGGGGAGCTGTTTTTT.

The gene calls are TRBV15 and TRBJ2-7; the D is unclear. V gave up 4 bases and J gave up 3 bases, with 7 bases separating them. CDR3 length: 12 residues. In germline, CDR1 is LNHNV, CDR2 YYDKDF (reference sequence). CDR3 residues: CATSKANYEQYF. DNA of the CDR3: TGTGCCACCAGCAAAGCGAACTACGAGCAGTACTTC.

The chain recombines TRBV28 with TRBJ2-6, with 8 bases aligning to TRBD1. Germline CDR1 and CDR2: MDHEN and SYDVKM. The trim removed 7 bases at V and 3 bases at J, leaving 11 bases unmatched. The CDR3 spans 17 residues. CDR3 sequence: CASTKRHRGFGANVLTF. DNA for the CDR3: TGTGCCAGCACCAAACGACACAGGGGGTTTGGGGCCAACGTCCTGACTTTC.

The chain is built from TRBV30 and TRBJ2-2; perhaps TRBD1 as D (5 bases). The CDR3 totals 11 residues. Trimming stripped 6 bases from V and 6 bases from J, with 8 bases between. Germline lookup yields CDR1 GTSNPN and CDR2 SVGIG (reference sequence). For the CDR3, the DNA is TGTGCCTGTAAGGGGTCCGGGGAGCTGTTTTTT. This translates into CACKGSGELFF.

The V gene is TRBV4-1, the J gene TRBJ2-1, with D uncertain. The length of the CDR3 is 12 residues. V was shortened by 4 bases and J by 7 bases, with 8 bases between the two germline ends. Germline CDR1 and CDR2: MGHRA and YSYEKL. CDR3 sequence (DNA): TGCGCCAGCAGCCCAACGATTAATGAGCAGTTCTTC. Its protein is CASSPTINEQFF.

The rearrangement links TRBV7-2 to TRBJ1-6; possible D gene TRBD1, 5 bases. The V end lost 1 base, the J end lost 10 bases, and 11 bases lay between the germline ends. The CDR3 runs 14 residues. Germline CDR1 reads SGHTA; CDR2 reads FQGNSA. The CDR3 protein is CASSLEGYGSPLHF. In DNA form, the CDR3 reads TGTGCCAGCAGCTTAGAGGGGTACGGATCACCCCTCCACTTT.

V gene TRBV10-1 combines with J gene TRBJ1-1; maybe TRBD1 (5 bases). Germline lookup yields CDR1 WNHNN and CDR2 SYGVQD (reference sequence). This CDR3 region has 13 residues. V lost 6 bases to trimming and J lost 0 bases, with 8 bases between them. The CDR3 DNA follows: TGCGCCAGCAGGCGGGGGGTGAACACTGAAGCTTTCTTT. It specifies CASRRGVNTEAFF.

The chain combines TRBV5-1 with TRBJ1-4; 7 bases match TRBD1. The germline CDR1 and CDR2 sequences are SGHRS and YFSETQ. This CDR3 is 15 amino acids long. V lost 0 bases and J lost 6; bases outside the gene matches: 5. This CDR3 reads CASSLAPGTDEKLFF. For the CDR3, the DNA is TGCGCCAGCAGCTTGGCCCCTGGGACAGATGAAAAACTGTTTTTT.

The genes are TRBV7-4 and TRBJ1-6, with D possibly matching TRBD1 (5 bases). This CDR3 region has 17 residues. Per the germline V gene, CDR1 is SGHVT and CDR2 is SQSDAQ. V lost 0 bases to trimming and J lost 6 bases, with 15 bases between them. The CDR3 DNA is TGTGCCAGCAGCTTAGCCACCAGGGAGGTGGGTAATTCACCCCTCCACTTT. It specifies CASSLATREVGNSPLHF.

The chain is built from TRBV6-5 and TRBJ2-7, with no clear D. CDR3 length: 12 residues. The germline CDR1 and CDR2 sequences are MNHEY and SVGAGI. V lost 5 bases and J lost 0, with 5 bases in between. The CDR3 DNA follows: TGTGCCAGCAGTCAAAGCTCCTACGAGCAGTACTTC. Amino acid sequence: CASSQSSYEQYF.

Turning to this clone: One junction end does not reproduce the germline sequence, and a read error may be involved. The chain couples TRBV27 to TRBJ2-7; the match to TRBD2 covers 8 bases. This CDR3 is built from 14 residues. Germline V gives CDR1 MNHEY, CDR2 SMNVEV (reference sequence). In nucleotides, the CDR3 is TGTGCCAGCAGCCAAGACCGGGGGGGCCACGAGCAGCACTTC. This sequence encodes CASSQDRGGHEQHF.

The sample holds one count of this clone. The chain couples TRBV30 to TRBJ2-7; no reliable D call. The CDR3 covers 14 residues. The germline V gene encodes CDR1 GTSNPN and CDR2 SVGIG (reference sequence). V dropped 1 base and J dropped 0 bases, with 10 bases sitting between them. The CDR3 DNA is TGTGCCTGGAGTGGGAAGGCCACCTCCTACGAGCAGTACTTC. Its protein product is CAWSGKATSYEQYF.

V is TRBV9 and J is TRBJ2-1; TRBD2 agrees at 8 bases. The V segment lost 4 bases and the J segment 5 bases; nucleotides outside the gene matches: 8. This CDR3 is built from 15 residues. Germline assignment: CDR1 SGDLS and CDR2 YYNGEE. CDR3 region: CASSRRSGGNNEQFF. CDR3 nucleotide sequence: TGTGCCAGCAGCCGGCGGAGCGGGGGAAACAATGAGCAGTTCTTC.